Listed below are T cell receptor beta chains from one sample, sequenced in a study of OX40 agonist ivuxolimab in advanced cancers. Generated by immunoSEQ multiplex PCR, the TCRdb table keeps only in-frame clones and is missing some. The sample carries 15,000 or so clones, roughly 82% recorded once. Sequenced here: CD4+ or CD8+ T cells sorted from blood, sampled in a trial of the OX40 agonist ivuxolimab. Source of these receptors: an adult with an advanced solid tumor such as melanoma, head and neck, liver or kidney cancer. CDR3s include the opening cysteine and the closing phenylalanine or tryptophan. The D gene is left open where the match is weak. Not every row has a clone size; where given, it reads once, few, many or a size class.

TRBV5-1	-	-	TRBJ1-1	CASSAKVEATEAFF	TGCGCCAGCAGCGCGAAGGTGGAGGCCACTGAAGCTTTCTTT
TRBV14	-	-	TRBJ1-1	CASSQGARNTEAFF	TGTGCCAGCAGCCAAGGAGCGAGGAACACTGAAGCTTTCTTT
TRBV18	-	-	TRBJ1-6	CASSPGPGSSPLHF	TGTGCCAGCTCACCAGGACCCGGCAGTTCACCCCTCCACTTT
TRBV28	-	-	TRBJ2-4	CASSSGQPIAKNIQYF	TGTGCCAGCAGTTCCGGACAGCCTATAGCCAAAAACATTCAGTACTTC
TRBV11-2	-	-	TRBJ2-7	CASSLGQEYYIQQYF	TGTGCCAGCAGCTTAGGGCAGGAATACTATATACAGCAGTACTTC
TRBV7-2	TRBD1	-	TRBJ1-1	CASSLRVWDRLGVNTEAFF	TGTGCCAGCAGCTTACGGGTTTGGGACAGGCTCGGAGTGAACACTGAAGCTTTCTTT
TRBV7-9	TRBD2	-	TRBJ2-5	CASSAEGTSGSQETQYF	TGTGCCAGCAGCGCAGAGGGGACTAGCGGGAGCCAAGAGACCCAGTACTTC
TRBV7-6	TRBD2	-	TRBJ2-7	CASSSFSPTSGGYEQYF	TGTGCCAGCAGTTCCTTTAGCCCTACTAGCGGGGGCTACGAGCAGTACTTC
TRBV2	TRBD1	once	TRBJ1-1	CASVTGVGNTEAFF	TGTGCCAGCGTTACAGGGGTCGGGAACACTGAAGCTTTCTTT
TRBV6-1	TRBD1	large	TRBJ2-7	CASGPGTGSHEQYF	TGTGCCAGCGGCCCCGGGACAGGGTCCCACGAGCAGTACTTC
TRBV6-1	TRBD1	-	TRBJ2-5	CASSNGQVHQETQYF	TGTGCCAGCAGTAATGGACAGGTCCACCAAGAGACCCAGTACTTC
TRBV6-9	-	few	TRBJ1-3	CASSYSTCSHSGNTIYF	TGTGCCAGCAGTTATTCGACATGCAGCCACTCTGGAAACACCATATATTTT
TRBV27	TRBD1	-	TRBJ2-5	CASSLRDRVETQYF	TGTGCCAGCAGTCTACGGGACAGGGTGGAGACCCAGTACTTC
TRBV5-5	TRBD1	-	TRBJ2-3	CASSLTGVTDTQYF	TGTGCCAGCAGCTTGACAGGGGTCACAGATACGCAGTATTTT
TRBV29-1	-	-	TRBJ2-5	CSAEGTDRDSTQYF	TGCAGCGCCGAGGGGACGGACCGGGACTCGACCCAGTACTTC
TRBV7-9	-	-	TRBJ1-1	CASSLIGREAFF	TGTGCCAGCAGCTTAATCGGTAGAGAAGCTTTCTTT
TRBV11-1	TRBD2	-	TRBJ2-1	CARSCVMTSGSSYNEQFF	TGTGCCAGATCGTGCGTTATGACTAGCGGGAGCTCCTACAATGAGCAGTTCTTC
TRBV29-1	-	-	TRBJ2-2	CSVQRGGRNAGELFF	TGCAGCGTTCAAAGGGGTGGAAGAAACGCCGGGGAGCTGTTTTTT
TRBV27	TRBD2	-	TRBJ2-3	CASSLFGTTVNTDMQYF	TGTGCCAGCAGTTTATTTGGGACTACTGTCAACACAGATATGCAGTATTTT
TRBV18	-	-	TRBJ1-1	CASSPRGTNTEAFF	TGTGCCAGCTCCCCCAGGGGTACGAACACTGAAGCTTTCTTT
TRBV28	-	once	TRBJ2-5	CASSWDRSETQYF	TGTGCCAGCAGTTGGGACCGCTCAGAGACCCAGTACTTC
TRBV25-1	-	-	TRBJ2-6	CASSGAWGVGSGANVLTF	TGTGCCAGCAGTGGGGCTTGGGGAGTGGGCTCTGGGGCCAACGTCCTGACTTTC
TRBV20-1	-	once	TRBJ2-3	CSATTDTQYF	TGCAGTGCAACCACAGATACGCAGTATTTT